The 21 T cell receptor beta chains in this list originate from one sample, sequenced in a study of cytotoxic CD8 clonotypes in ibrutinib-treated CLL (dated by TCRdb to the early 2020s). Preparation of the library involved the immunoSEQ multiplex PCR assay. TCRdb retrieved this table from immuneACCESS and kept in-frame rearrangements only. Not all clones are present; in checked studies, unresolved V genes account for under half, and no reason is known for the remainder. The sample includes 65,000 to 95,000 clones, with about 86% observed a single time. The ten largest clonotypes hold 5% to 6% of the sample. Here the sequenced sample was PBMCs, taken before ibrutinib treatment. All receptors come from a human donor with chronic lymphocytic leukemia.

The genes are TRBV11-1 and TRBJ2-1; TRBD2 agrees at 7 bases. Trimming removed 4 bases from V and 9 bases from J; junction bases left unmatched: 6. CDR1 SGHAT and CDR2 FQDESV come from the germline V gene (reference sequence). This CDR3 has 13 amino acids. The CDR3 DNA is TGTGCCAGCAGCTACCGACTAGCTGGTGAGCAGTTCTTC. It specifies CASSYRLAGEQFF.

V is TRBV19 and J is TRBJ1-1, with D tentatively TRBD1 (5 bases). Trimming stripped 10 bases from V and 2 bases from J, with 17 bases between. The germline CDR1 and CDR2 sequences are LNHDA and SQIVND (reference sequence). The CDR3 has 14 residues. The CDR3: CATRAGTGNTEAFF. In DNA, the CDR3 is TGTGCCACGAGGGCCGGGACGGGAAACACTGAAGCTTTCTTT.

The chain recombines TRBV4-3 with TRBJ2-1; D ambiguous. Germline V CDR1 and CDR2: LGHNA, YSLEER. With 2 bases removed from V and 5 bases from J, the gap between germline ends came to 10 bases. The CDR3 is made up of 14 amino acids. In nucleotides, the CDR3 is TGCGCCAGCAGCCAAAGAATGGCCCACAATGAGCAGTTCTTC. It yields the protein CASSQRMAHNEQFF.

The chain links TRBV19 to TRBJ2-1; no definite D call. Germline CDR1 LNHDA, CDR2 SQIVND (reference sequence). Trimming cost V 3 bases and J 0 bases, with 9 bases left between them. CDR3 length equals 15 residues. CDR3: CASSIYWSSYNEQFF. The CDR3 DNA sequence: TGTGCCAGTAGTATTTATTGGAGCTCCTACAATGAGCAGTTCTTC.

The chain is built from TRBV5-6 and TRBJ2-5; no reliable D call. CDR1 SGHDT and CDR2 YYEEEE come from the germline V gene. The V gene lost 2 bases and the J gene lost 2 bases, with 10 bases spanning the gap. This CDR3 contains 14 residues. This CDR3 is CASSFTQPQETQYF. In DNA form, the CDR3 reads TGTGCCAGCAGCTTCACACAACCACAAGAGACCCAGTACTTC.

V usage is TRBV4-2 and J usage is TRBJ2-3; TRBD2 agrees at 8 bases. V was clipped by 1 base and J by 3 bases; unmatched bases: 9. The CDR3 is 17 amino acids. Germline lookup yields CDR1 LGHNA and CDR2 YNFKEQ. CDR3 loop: CASSQGQRELWTDTQYF. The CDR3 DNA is TGTGCCAGCAGCCAAGGACAGCGGGAGTTGTGGACAGATACGCAGTATTTT.

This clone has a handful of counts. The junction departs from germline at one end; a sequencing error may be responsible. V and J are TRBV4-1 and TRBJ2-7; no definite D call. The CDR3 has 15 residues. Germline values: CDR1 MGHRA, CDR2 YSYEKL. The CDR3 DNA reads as TGCGCCAGCAGCCAAAGCTCCCGTGTCTCCGACGAGCAGTACTTC. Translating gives CASSQSSRVSDEQYF.

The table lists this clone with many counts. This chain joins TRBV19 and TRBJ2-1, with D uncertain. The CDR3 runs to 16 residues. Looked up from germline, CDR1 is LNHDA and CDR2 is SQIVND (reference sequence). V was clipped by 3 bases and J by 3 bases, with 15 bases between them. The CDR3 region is CASSIGQSTLYNEQFF. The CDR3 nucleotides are TGTGCCAGTAGTATTGGCCAGAGTACCCTCTACAATGAGCAGTTCTTC. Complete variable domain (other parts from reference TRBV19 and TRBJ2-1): DGGITQSPKYLFRKEGQNVTLSCEQNLNHDAMYWYRQDPGQGLRLIYYSQIVNDFQKGDIAEGYSVSREKKESFPLTVTSAQKNPTAFYLCASSIGQSTLYNEQFFGPGTRLTVL.

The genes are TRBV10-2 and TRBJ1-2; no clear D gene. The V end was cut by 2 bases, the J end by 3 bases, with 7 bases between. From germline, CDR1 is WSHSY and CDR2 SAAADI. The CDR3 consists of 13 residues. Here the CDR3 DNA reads TGCGCCAGCAGTGAGGTACAGTACTATGGCTACACCTTC. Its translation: CASSEVQYYGYTF.

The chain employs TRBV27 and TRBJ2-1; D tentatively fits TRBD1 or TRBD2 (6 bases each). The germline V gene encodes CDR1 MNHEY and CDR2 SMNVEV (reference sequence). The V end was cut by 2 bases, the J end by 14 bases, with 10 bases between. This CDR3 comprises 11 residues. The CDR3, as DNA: TGTGCCAGCAGTTTAGGGGGGCAGGAGTTCTTC. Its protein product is CASSLGGQEFF.

The CDR3 DNA follows: TGCGCCAGCACCCATGCGGCTAGCGGGAGGGAATTCTACGAGCAGTACTTC. This gives the protein CASTHAASGREFYEQYF. The chain joins TRBV5-1 to TRBJ2-7; 12 bases match TRBD2. With V trimmed by 6 bases and J by 3 bases, 13 bases remained unmatched. The CDR3 consists of 17 residues. CDR1 and CDR2 from the germline V gene are SGHRS and YFSETQ.

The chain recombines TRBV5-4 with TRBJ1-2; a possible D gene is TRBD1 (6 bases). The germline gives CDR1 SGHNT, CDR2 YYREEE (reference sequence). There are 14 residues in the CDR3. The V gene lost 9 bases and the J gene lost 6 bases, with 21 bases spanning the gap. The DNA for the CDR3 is TGTGCCACGCAACCCAGGGGACATGGAGATGGCTACACCTTC. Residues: CATQPRGHGDGYTF.

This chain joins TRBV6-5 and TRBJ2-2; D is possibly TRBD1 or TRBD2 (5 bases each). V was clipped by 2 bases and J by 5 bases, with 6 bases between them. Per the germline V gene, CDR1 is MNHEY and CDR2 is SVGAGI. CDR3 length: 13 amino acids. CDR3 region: CASSYGGTGELFF. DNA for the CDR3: TGTGCCAGCAGTTACGGGGGTACCGGGGAGCTGTTTTTT.

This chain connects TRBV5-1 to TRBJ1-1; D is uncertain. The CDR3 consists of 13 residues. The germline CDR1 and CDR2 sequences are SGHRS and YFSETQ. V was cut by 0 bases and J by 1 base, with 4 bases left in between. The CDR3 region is CASSLESNTEAFF. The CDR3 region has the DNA TGCGCCAGCAGCTTGGAGTCGAACACTGAAGCTTTCTTT.

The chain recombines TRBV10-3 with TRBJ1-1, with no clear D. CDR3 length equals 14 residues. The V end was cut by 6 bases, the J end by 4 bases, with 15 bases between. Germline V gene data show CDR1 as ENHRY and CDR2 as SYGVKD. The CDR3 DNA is TGTGCCATCAGCCCTGACCAATTCGGCACTGAAGCTTTCTTT. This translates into CAISPDQFGTEAFF.

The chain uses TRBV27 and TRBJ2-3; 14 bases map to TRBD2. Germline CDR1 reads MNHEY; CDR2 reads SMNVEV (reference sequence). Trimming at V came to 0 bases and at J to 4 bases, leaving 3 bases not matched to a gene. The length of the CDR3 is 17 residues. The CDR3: CASSLSGLAGGPDTQYF. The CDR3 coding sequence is TGTGCCAGCAGTTTATCTGGACTAGCGGGAGGTCCAGATACGCAGTATTTT.

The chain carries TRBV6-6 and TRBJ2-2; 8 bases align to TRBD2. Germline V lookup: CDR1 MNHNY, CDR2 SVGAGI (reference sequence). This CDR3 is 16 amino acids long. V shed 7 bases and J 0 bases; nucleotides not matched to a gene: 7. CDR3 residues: CASIGLATANTGELFF. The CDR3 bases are TGTGCCAGCATAGGACTAGCCACTGCGAACACCGGGGAGCTGTTTTTT.

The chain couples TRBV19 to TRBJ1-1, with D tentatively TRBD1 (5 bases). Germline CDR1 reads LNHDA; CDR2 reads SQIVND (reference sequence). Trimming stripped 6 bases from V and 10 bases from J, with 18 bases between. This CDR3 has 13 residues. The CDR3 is CASRTRDDRRAFF. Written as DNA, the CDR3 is TGTGCCAGTAGAACCCGGGACGACCGAAGAGCTTTCTTT.

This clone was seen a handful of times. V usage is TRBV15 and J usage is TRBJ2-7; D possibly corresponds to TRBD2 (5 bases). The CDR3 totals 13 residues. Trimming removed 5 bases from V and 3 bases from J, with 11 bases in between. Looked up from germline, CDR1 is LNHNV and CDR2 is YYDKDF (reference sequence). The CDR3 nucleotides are TGTGCCACCAGCTCAAACCGGGACTACGAGCAGTACTTC. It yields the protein CATSSNRDYEQYF. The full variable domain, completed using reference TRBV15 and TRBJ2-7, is DAMVIQNPRYQVTQFGKPVTLSCSQTLNHNVMYWYQQKSSQAPKLLFHYYDKDFNNEADTPDNFQSRRPNTSFCFLDIRSPGLGDTAMYLCATSSNRDYEQYFGPGTRLTVT.

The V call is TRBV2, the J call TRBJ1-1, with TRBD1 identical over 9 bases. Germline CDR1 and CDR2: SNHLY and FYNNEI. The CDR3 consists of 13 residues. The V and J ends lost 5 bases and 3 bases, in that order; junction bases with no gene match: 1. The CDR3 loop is CASSRDRDTEAFF. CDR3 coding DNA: TGTGCCAGCAGTCGGGACAGGGACACTGAAGCTTTCTTT. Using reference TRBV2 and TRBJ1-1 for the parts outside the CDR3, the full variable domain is EPEVTQTPSHQVTQMGQEVILRCVPISNHLYFYWYRQILGQKVEFLVSFYNNEISEKSEIFDDQFSVERPDGSNFTLKIRSTKLEDSAMYFCASSRDRDTEAFFGQGTRLTVV.

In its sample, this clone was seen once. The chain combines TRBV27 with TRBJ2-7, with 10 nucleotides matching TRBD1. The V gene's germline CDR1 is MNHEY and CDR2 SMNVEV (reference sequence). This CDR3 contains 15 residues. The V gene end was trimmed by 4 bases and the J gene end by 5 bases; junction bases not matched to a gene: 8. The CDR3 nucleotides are TGTGCCAGCAGTTCACCGGGACAGGGGACCCACGAGCAGTACTTC. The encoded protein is CASSSPGQGTHEQYF.